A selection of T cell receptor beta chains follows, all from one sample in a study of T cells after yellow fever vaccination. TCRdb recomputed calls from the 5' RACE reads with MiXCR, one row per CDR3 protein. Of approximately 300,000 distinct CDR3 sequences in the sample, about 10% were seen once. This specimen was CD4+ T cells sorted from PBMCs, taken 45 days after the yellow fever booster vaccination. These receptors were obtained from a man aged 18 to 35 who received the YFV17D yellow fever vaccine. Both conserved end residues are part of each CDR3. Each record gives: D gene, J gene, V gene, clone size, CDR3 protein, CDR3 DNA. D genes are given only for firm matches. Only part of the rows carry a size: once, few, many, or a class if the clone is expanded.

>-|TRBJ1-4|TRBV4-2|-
CASSQGRVNEKLFF
TGTGCCAGCAGCCAAGGACGGGTTAATGAAAAACTGTTTTTT
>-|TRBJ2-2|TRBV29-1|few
CSVGFPTGELFF
TGCAGCGTTGGTTTCCCCACCGGGGAGCTGTTTTTT
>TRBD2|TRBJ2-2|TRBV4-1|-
CASSLAILQRGSNTGELFF
TGCGCCAGCAGCTTAGCGATCCTCCAGCGGGGCTCGAACACCGGGGAGCTGTTTTTT
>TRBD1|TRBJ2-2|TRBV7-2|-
CASSLATSGTGMMKTGELFF
TGTGCCAGCAGCTTAGCGACCTCCGGGACAGGCATGATGAAAACCGGGGAGCTGTTTTTT
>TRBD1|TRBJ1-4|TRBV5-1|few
CASSLGTGDKKLFF
TGCGCCAGCAGCCTCGGGACAGGGGACAAAAAACTGTTTTTT
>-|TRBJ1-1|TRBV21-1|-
CASSKRRDLMNTEAFF
TGTGCCAGCAGCAAAAGGAGGGACCTGATGAACACTGAAGCTTTCTTT
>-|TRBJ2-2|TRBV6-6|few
CASSRAENTGELFF
TGTGCCAGCAGCAGGGCAGAGAACACCGGGGAGCTGTTTTTT
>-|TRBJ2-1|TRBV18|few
CASSPSINEQFF
TGTGCCAGCTCACCATCGATAAATGAGCAGTTCTTC
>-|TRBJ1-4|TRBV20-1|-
CSAGDRKGVTEKLFF
TGCAGTGCTGGAGACCGTAAGGGAGTGACTGAAAAACTGTTTTTT
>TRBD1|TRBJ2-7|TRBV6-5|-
CASRGTGVREQYF
TGTGCCAGCAGAGGGACAGGGGTACGCGAGCAGTACTTC
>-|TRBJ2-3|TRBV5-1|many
CASSLGAGDTQYF
TGCGCCAGCAGTTTGGGGGCCGGAGATACGCAGTATTTT
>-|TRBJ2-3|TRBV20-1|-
CSAREAPQTSGTDTQYF
TGCAGTGCTAGAGAAGCCCCTCAGACTAGTGGTACAGATACGCAGTATTTT
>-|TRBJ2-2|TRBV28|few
CANGGNTGELFF
TGTGCCAACGGGGGGAACACCGGGGAGCTGTTTTTT
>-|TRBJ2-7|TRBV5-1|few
CASSFGGPRGEQYF
TGCGCCAGCAGCTTTGGCGGCCCCCGGGGCGAGCAGTACTTC
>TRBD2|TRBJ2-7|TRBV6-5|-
CASRRAGDASYEQYF
TGTGCCAGCAGAAGAGCGGGGGATGCCTCCTACGAGCAGTACTTC
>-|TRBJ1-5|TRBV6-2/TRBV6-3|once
CASGRGGYQPQHF
TGTGCCAGCGGGAGGGGAGGTTACCAGCCCCAGCATTTT
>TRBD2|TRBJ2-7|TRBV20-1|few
CSARESGGPSYEQYF
TGCAGTGCTAGGGAAAGCGGGGGACCTTCCTACGAGCAGTACTTC
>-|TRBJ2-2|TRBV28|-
CASSIAGTGELFF
TGTGCCAGCAGTATCGCGGGGACCGGGGAGCTGTTTTTT
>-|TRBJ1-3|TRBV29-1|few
CSASSGSGNTIYF
TGCAGCGCCTCTTCAGGGTCCGGAAACACCATATATTTT
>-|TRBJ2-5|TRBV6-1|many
CASSGLVAGETQYF
TGTGCCAGCAGTGGACTAGTGGCGGGGGAGACCCAGTACTTC
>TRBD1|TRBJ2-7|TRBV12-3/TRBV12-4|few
CASSRETGVNEQYF
TGTGCCAGCAGTCGAGAGACAGGGGTCAACGAGCAGTACTTC
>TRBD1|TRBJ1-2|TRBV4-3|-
CASSQDYRGIGYGYTF
TGCGCCAGCAGCCAAGATTACAGGGGGATTGGGTATGGCTACACCTTC
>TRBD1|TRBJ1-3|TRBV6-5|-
CASSYSGTGTGNTIYF
TGTGCCAGCAGTTACTCCGGGACAGGGACTGGAAACACCATATATTTT
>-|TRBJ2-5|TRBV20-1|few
CSARWGRRGTQYF
TGCAGTGCTAGATGGGGACGGCGAGGGACCCAGTACTTC
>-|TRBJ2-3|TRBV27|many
CASSTTRLTDTQYF
TGTGCCAGCAGCACGACTAGGCTCACAGATACGCAGTATTTT
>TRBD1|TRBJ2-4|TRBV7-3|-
CASSSRGGDIQYF
TGTGCCAGCAGCTCCCGAGGGGGCGACATTCAGTACTTC
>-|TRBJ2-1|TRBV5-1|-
CASSLMSRSKYNEQFF
TGCGCCAGCAGCTTGATGAGTAGGAGCAAATACAATGAGCAGTTCTTC
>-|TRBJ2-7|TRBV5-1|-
CASSLRRVGEQYF
TGCGCCAGCAGCTTGCGGAGAGTCGGGGAGCAGTACTTC
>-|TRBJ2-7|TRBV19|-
CASSVERSSYEQYF
TGTGCCAGTAGTGTGGAGAGGAGCTCCTACGAGCAGTACTTC
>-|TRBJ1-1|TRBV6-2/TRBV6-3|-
CASFSDAGRGTTEAFF
TGTGCCAGCTTTTCCGACGCGGGAAGGGGAACGACTGAAGCTTTCTTT
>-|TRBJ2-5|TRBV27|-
CASSFYDRMETQYF
TGTGCCAGCAGTTTCTATGATAGAATGGAGACCCAGTACTTC
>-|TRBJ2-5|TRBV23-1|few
CASSQSNGAVETQYF
TGCGCCAGCAGTCAATCGAACGGGGCGGTAGAGACCCAGTACTTC
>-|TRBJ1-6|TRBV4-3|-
CASSQDEGRGAPLHF
TGCGCCAGCAGCCAAGATGAGGGGCGCGGTGCACCCCTCCACTTT
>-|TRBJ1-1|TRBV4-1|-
CASSQDPRDTEAFF
TGCGCCAGCAGCCAAGACCCCAGGGACACTGAAGCTTTCTTT
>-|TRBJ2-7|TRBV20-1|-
CSARRNDEQYF
TGCAGTGCTAGGAGGAACGACGAGCAGTACTTC
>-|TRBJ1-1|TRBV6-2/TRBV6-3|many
CASSWANTEAFF
TGTGCCAGCAGTTGGGCGAACACTGAAGCTTTCTTT
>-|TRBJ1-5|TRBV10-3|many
CAISPVGGSQPQHF
TGTGCCATCAGCCCCGTTGGGGGCAGTCAGCCCCAGCATTTT
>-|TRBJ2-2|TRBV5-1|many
CASSPDFSGTGELFF
TGCGCCAGCAGTCCGGATTTCTCGGGGACCGGGGAGCTGTTTTTT
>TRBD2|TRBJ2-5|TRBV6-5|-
CASSLLAGGPGGGAQYF
TGTGCCAGCAGCCTACTAGCGGGGGGGCCTGGTGGGGGGGCCCAGTACTTC
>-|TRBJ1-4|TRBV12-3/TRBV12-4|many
CASSLRGGGEKLFF
TGTGCCAGCAGTCTACGGGGGGGCGGTGAAAAACTGTTTTTT
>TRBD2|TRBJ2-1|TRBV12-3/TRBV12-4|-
CASRSRAGSYYNEQFF
TGTGCCAGCAGGTCCCGAGCGGGGTCATACTACAATGAGCAGTTCTTC
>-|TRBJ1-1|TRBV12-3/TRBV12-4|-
CASSLSGVTEAFF
TGTGCCAGCAGTTTATCAGGGGTCACTGAAGCTTTCTTT
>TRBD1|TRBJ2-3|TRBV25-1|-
CASSDPRGPFTDTQYF
TGTGCCAGCAGTGACCCCAGGGGGCCCTTCACAGATACGCAGTATTTT
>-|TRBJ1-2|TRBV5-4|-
CASSPAAGMLYGYTF
TGTGCCAGCAGCCCAGCGGCAGGGATGCTTTATGGCTACACCTTC
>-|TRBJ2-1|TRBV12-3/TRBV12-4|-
CASSRGWAQFF
TGTGCCAGCAGTAGGGGTTGGGCGCAGTTCTTC
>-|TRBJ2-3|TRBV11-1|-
CASSPNSRINTDTQYF
TGTGCCAGCAGCCCAAATAGCAGAATTAACACAGATACGCAGTATTTT
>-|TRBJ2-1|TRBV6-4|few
CASSGDALSYNEQFF
TGTGCCAGCAGTGGGGATGCCCTATCCTACAATGAGCAGTTCTTC